These 17 T cell receptor beta chains share one sample of origin, sequenced in a study of cytomegalovirus exposure and HLA in healthy donors. The data were produced by immunoSEQ multiplex PCR, yet TCRdb's version contains in-frame clones alone and is incomplete. Of around 58,000 clones listed, 85% to 90% are singletons. The specimen was PBMCs. Every receptor here comes from a woman in her late teens or twenties in good health and CMV-seronegative.

The chain uses TRBV27 and TRBJ2-3; 12 bases map to TRBD2. Germline CDR1 reads MNHEY; CDR2 reads SMNVEV (reference sequence). The CDR3 is 19 amino acids. The V and J ends lost 2 bases and 1 base, in that order; junction bases with no gene match: 10. CDR3 sequence: CASSLQASGRVVGTDTQYF. The CDR3 DNA reads as TGTGCCAGCAGTTTACAAGCTAGCGGGAGGGTAGTTGGCACAGATACGCAGTATTTT.

The rearrangement links TRBV9 to TRBJ1-1, with D perhaps matching TRBD1 (5 bases). Germline lookup yields CDR1 SGDLS and CDR2 YYNGEE. The CDR3 is 13 residues long. V lost 3 bases and J lost 5, with 11 bases in between. The CDR3: CASSAGGGTEAFF. CDR3 bases: TGTGCCAGCAGCGCCGGGGGAGGGACTGAAGCTTTCTTT.

The genes are TRBV6-1 and TRBJ2-5; D is unclear. Germline assignment: CDR1 MNHNS and CDR2 SASEGT. The CDR3 totals 11 residues. Trimming removed 7 bases at V and 7 bases at J, with 10 bases between. The CDR3: CASNHGGTQYF. The CDR3, as DNA: TGTGCCAGCAATCACGGCGGGACCCAGTACTTC.

This clone was seen only a few times. The chain links TRBV28 to TRBJ2-7, with TRBD2 as a possible D gene (7 bases). CDR1 is MDHEN, CDR2 SYDVKM, per germline. Between the trimmed V and J ends, which lost 7 bases and 1 base, there was a span of 14 bases. CDR3 length: 14 amino acids. CDR3 sequence: CASKPGGQSYEQYF. The CDR3 coding sequence is TGTGCCAGCAAACCCGGGGGGCAGTCCTACGAGCAGTACTTC.

This rearrangement joins TRBV6-6 to TRBJ2-5; the D gene is possibly TRBD2 (5 bases). The CDR3 spans 14 residues. Germline CDR1 MNHNY, CDR2 SVGAGI (reference sequence). V lost 6 bases and J lost 5, with 16 bases in between. The CDR3 DNA reads as TGTGCCAGCAGCCGACGGAGGTTGCTGGAGACCCAGTACTTC. It is translated as CASSRRRLLETQYF.

This chain uses TRBV4-3 with TRBJ2-7, with D possibly being TRBD2 (5 bases). Germline CDR1 is LGHNA and CDR2 is YSLEER. V was trimmed by 4 bases and J by 7 bases, leaving 20 bases between them. The CDR3 sequence is 15 residues long. The CDR3 sequence: CASSRITGSSGEQYF. CDR3 DNA sequence: TGCGCCAGCAGCCGGATAACCGGGTCGTCGGGGGAGCAGTACTTC.

The rearrangement uses TRBV7-3 and TRBJ2-1, with a tentative D call TRBD2 (7 bases). This CDR3 has 15 amino acids. Germline-derived CDR1 and CDR2 are SGHTA and FQGTGA. V lost 4 bases and J 4 bases, leaving 14 bases between the germline ends. The CDR3: CASSSGGGRYNEQFF. The CDR3 DNA sequence: TGTGCCAGCAGCTCTGGGGGGGGGCGGTACAATGAGCAGTTCTTC.

The CDR3 nucleotides read TGCGCCAGCAGCCAAGATAGGACGGGGTTTAATCAGCCCCAGCATTTT. Amino acid sequence: CASSQDRTGFNQPQHF. The rearrangement links TRBV4-3 to TRBJ1-5; no clear D. The CDR3 covers 16 residues. Germline values: CDR1 LGHNA, CDR2 YSLEER. Trimming left V 0 bases short and J 4 bases short, with 13 bases between.

The rearrangement uses TRBV6-9 and TRBJ2-4; maybe TRBD1 (5 bases). From germline, CDR1 is MNHGY and CDR2 SVAAGI. V was shortened by 7 bases and J by 0 bases, with 19 bases between the two germline ends. The CDR3 extends over 17 amino acids. The CDR3 DNA follows: TGTGCCAGCAAAGAACCCCGCAGGGTACTAGCCAAAAACATTCAGTACTTC. Its protein is CASKEPRRVLAKNIQYF.

This clone has only one observation. V usage is TRBV11-2 and J usage is TRBJ1-2; D is ambiguous. Trimming pared 5 bases from V and 4 bases from J, leaving 14 bases between. The length of the CDR3 is 14 residues. CDR1 and CDR2 (germline): SGHAT, FQNNGV. For the CDR3, the DNA is TGTGCCAGCAGCCCTCGTGGTGCTAGCTATGGCTACACCTTC. It is translated as CASSPRGASYGYTF.

J is TRBJ2-3 and V is TRBV7-2, with 11 bases aligning to TRBD2. CDR3 length: 16 residues. The germline V gene has CDR1 SGHTA and CDR2 FQGNSA. V was pared by 1 base and J by 2 bases, with 2 bases of the junction left unmatched. CDR3: CASSLGLAGLTDTQYF. CDR3 in DNA: TGTGCCAGCAGCTTAGGACTAGCGGGGCTCACAGATACGCAGTATTTT.

The chain joins TRBV7-2 to TRBJ1-2, with 7 bases that match TRBD1. With V trimmed by 5 bases and J by 0 bases, 6 bases remained unmatched. This CDR3 comprises 15 residues. The germline V gene encodes CDR1 SGHTA and CDR2 FQGNSA. This CDR3 reads CASSPTGTPNYGYTF. In DNA form, the CDR3 reads TGTGCCAGCAGCCCGACAGGGACGCCTAACTATGGCTACACCTTC.

Here the CDR3 DNA reads TGTGCCAGCAGCGTAGCTTCCGAGTTCTATGGCTACACCTTC. Translating gives CASSVASEFYGYTF. The chain combines TRBV9 with TRBJ1-2; D uncertain. The germline gives CDR1 SGDLS, CDR2 YYNGEE. Trimming removed 0 bases from V and 4 bases from J, with 10 bases in between. The CDR3 has 14 residues.

The chain joins TRBV4-1 to TRBJ2-1; a possible D gene is TRBD2 (5 bases). The CDR3 has 15 amino acids. V lost 4 bases to trimming and J lost 5 bases, with 15 bases between them. Germline V gene sequence: CDR1 MGHRA, CDR2 YSYEKL. The CDR3 DNA reads as TGCGCCAGCAGCCCCGGTGAGGGTTGGGACAATGAGCAGTTCTTC. As protein: CASSPGEGWDNEQFF.

This rearrangement joins TRBV2 to TRBJ2-7, with a weak D call TRBD1 (5 bases). The germline V gene encodes CDR1 SNHLY and CDR2 FYNNEI. V was clipped by 7 bases and J by 3 bases, with 13 bases between them. The CDR3 is 13 amino acids. CDR3 nucleotides: TGTGCCAGCACACCCGGAACAGGCTACGAGCAGTACTTC. As protein: CASTPGTGYEQYF.

The rearrangement links TRBV7-8 to TRBJ2-5; D may be TRBD2 (6 bases). The V gene's germline CDR1 is SGHVS and CDR2 FQNEAQ. V gave up 0 bases and J gave up 5 bases, with 10 bases separating them. The CDR3 loop spans 14 amino acids. The CDR3 region has the DNA TGTGCCAGCAGCTTAGCGTCAGGGAGGGAGACCCAGTACTTC. Its translation: CASSLASGRETQYF.

The chain uses TRBV10-3 and TRBJ2-5, with 11 positions matching TRBD2. The CDR3 runs to 15 residues. Germline values: CDR1 ENHRY, CDR2 SYGVKD. V trimming: 10 bases; J trimming: 4 bases; junction bases outside the gene matches: 11. CDR3 in amino acids: CATLGGSGGAETQYF. CDR3 sequence (DNA): TGTGCCACCCTGGGCGGTAGCGGGGGGGCAGAGACCCAGTACTTC.